The next 15 T cell receptor beta chains were all read from a single sample in a study of patients and donors after allogeneic stem cell transplantation. MiXCR was run by TCRdb on the RT-PCR reads, yielding one entry per CDR3 protein. The sample holds about 200,000 distinct CDR3 sequences, roughly 38% seen once. The sequenced sample was blood, either unsorted or a sorted T cell fraction (not recorded which). The receptor set was obtained from a human donor who was either an allogeneic HSCT recipient or a stem cell or donor lymphocyte infusion donor (not recorded which). It is not recorded whose cells these are; they may come from a transplant donor.

The chain combines TRBV28 with TRBJ1-1; D uncertain. The CDR3 sequence is 11 residues long. V was pared by 1 base and J by 6 bases, with 3 bases between. CDR1 and CDR2 (germline): MDHEN, SYDVKM. The CDR3 DNA follows: TGTGCCAGCAGTTTATACCCTGAAGCTTTCTTT. This codes for CASSLYPEAFF.

The genes are TRBV5-1 and TRBJ2-5; TRBD2 matches 8 bases. The CDR3 runs 15 residues. Looked up from germline, CDR1 is SGHRS and CDR2 is YFSETQ. The V and J ends lost 0 bases and 7 bases, in that order; junction bases with no gene match: 8. CDR3 region: CASSLEEAGRGTQYF. For the CDR3, the DNA is TGCGCCAGCAGCTTGGAGGAGGCCGGGAGGGGGACCCAGTACTTC.

This clonotype turned up a few times. The chain is built from TRBV12-3 or TRBV12-4 and TRBJ1-6; D might be TRBD1 (5 bases). This CDR3 has 16 residues. Trimming shortened V by 0 bases and J by 7 bases, and 13 bases separated the two germline ends. DNA of the CDR3: TGTGCCAGCAGTTTAGCAGGGTATGGGGCCAATTCACCCCTCCACTTT. This translates into CASSLAGYGANSPLHF.

The chain employs TRBV6-5 and TRBJ2-1; TRBD2 aligns across 9 bases. J gave up 4 bases and V 6 bases, and 7 bases lay outside the gene matches. Germline-derived CDR1 and CDR2 are MNHEY and SVGAGI. The CDR3 runs to 15 residues. The CDR3 nucleotides are TGTGCCAGCAGCCCCGAGAGCGGGGGGTACAATGAGCAGTTCTTC. This gives the protein CASSPESGGYNEQFF.

V gene TRBV29-1 combines with J gene TRBJ2-3, with D unresolved. Trimming took 6 bases from V and 1 from J, leaving 8 bases between them. The CDR3 is 12 residues long. Per the germline V gene, CDR1 is SQVTM and CDR2 is ANQGSEA. The CDR3 DNA reads TGCAGCGTCGTCTGGGGCACAGATACGCAGTATTTT. Translation: CSVVWGTDTQYF.

This clonotype has more than one count but fewer than ten. This rearrangement joins TRBV6-6 to TRBJ1-1; 8 nucleotides line up with TRBD1. Looked up from germline, CDR1 is MNHNY and CDR2 is SVGAGI (reference sequence). Trimming took 3 bases from V and 4 from J; bases not matched to a gene: 4. The CDR3 length is 14 residues. The DNA of the CDR3 is TGTGCCAGCAGTTATGGGGACAGGTCCACTGAAGCTTTCTTT. This translates into CASSYGDRSTEAFF.

The rearrangement joins TRBV7-9 to TRBJ1-4, with D hard to call. Trimming took 3 bases from V and 8 from J, leaving 10 bases between them. CDR1 and CDR2 from the germline V gene are SEHNR and FQNEAQ (reference sequence). This CDR3 has 13 residues. The CDR3 DNA follows: TGTGCCAGCAGCTTTCATGGAGGCGAAAAACTGTTTTTT. This translates into CASSFHGGEKLFF.

This clonotype has more than one count but fewer than ten. This chain links TRBV20-1 with TRBJ1-1; possibly TRBD1 for D (5 bases). The length of the CDR3 is 14 residues. Trimming took 2 bases from V and 0 from J, leaving 10 bases between them. Per the germline V gene, CDR1 is DFQATT and CDR2 is SNEGSKA (reference sequence). The chain's CDR3 is CSARYGTVNTEAFF. The CDR3 DNA follows: TGCAGTGCTAGATACGGGACGGTGAACACTGAAGCTTTCTTT.

This sequence joins TRBV4-2 and TRBJ2-5; weak D call: TRBD2 (7 bases). With 4 bases removed from V and 2 bases from J, the gap between germline ends came to 17 bases. Germline lookup yields CDR1 LGHNA and CDR2 YNFKEQ. CDR3 length: 16 residues. The CDR3 spells CASSLLGGRKQETQYF. The CDR3, as DNA: TGTGCCAGCAGCCTTCTCGGGGGGCGCAAGCAAGAGACCCAGTACTTC.

This clonotype has a handful of counts. V is TRBV12-3 or TRBV12-4 and J is TRBJ1-2; 8 nucleotides line up with TRBD1. The CDR3 sequence is 15 residues long. Trimming took 6 bases from V and 5 from J; bases not matched to a gene: 11. CDR3: CASSTRTGPVYGYTF. CDR3 coding DNA: TGTGCCAGCAGCACTCGGACAGGGCCTGTATATGGCTACACCTTC.

The CDR3 coding sequence is TGTGCCAGCAGTCCTACTCTCGAGGGGTGGCCCCAGCATTTT. It translates to CASSPTLEGWPQHF. The V and J genes are TRBV27 and TRBJ1-5, with a weak D call TRBD1 (5 bases). Looked up from germline, CDR1 is MNHEY and CDR2 is SMNVEV (reference sequence). V was trimmed by 5 bases and J by 9 bases, leaving 17 bases between them. This CDR3 region has 14 residues.

This chain connects TRBV4-3 to TRBJ2-3; a possible D gene is TRBD1 (5 bases). From germline, CDR1 is LGHNA and CDR2 YSLEER. This CDR3 has 15 amino acids. Trimming removed 0 bases at V and 3 bases at J, with 10 bases between. The chain's CDR3 is CASSQDRAETDTQYF. The CDR3 bases are TGCGCCAGCAGCCAAGACAGGGCCGAGACAGATACGCAGTATTTT.

This chain uses TRBV30 with TRBJ2-3; D may be TRBD2 (7 bases). Germline V gene sequence: CDR1 GTSNPN, CDR2 SVGIG (reference sequence). CDR3 size: 14 residues. With 0 bases removed from V and 5 bases from J, the gap between germline ends came to 12 bases. The CDR3 region is CAWSVTGGQDTQYF. Written as DNA, the CDR3 is TGTGCCTGGAGTGTCACGGGGGGACAAGATACGCAGTATTTT.

The rearrangement uses TRBV29-1 and TRBJ1-2; no definite D call. CDR3 length: 9 amino acids. Germline lookup yields CDR1 SQVTM and CDR2 ANQGSEA. Trimming pared 6 bases from V and 8 bases from J, leaving 7 bases between. In DNA, the CDR3 is TGCAGCGTGGGCGACGGCTACACCTTC. It codes for CSVGDGYTF. The full variable domain, in which reference TRBV29-1 and TRBJ1-2 provide the parts outside the CDR3, is SAVISQKPSRDICQRGTSLTIQCQVDSQVTMMFWYRQQPGQSLTLIATANQGSEATYESGFVIDKFPISRPNLTFSTLTVSNMSPEDSSIYLCSVGDGYTFGSGTRLTVV.

The table lists this clonotype with a few counts. The V call is TRBV28, the J call TRBJ1-2; D is unresolved. This CDR3 has 15 amino acids. The germline V and J ends were trimmed by 5 bases and 4 bases, with 17 bases remaining between them. Germline V CDR1 and CDR2: MDHEN, SYDVKM. The CDR3 sequence is CASSGDLTGFYGYTF. CDR3 nucleotides: TGTGCCAGCAGTGGAGACCTTACGGGGTTCTATGGCTACACCTTC.